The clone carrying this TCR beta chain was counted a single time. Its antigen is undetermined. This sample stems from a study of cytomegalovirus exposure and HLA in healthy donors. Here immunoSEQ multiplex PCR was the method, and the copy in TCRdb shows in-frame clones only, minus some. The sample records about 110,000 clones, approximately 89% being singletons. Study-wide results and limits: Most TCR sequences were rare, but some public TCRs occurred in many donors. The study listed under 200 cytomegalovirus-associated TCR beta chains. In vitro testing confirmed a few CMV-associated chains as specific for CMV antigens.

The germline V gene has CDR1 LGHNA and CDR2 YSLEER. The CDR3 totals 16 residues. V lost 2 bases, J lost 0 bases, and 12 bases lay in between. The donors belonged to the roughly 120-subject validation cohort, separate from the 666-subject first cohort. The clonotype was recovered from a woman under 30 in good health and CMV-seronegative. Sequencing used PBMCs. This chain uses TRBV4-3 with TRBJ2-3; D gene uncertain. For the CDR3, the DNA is TGCGCCAGCAGCCAACTGGCGGCAACTAGCACAGATACGCAGTATTTT. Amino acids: CASSQLAATSTDTQYF.